This T cell receptor (beta chain) was retrieved from a study of CD8 T cells in ankylosing spondylitis. This clonotype appeared many times. Its target is not known. Libraries for TCR beta were made by quantitative 5'-RACE with molecular barcodes. TCRdb used MiXCR to reprocess the 5' RACE reads, holding one entry per CDR3 protein. This sample has about 240,000 distinct CDR3 sequences, with over 7% found just once. Per the germline V gene, CDR1 is DFQATT and CDR2 is SNEGSKA (reference sequence). The CDR3 runs 15 residues. With 3 bases clipped from V and 6 bases from J, the junction kept 8 bases outside the gene matches. Study-level findings and limits: Made up of eight or nine highly homologous variants, a TCR beta motif appeared characteristic of ankylosing spondylitis blood. Disease-linked clones proved CD8+ and comparatively uncommon in peripheral blood. A number of the motif variants had already been described in reactive arthritis synovial fluid and blood.

This rearrangement joins TRBV20-1 to TRBJ2-7; TRBD2 matches 13 bases. The sequencing input was blood, either unsorted or a sorted T cell fraction (not recorded which). This TCR came from a female donor with ankylosing spondylitis or in good health (not recorded which). The CDR3 DNA reads TGCAGTGCTAGGTATCTGAGACTAGCGGGAGGCGAGCAGTACTTC. This gives the protein CSARYLRLAGGEQYF.